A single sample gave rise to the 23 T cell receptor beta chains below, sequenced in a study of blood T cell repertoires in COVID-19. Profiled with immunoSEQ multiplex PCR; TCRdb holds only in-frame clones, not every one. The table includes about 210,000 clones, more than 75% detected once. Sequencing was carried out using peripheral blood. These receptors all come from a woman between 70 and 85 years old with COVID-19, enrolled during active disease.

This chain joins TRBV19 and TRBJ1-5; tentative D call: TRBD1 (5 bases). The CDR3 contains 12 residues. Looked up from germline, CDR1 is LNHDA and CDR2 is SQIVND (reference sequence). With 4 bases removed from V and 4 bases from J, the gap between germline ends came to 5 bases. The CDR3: CASSTGNQPQHF. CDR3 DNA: TGTGCCAGTAGTACAGGGAATCAGCCCCAGCATTTT.

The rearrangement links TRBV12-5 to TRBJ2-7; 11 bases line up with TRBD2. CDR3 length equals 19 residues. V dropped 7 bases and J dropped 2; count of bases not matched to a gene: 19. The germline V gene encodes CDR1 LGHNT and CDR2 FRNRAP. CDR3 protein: CASALTGGSLGLAAYEQYF. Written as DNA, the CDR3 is TGTGCTAGTGCCTTGACAGGGGGATCTTTGGGACTAGCGGCCTACGAGCAGTACTTC.

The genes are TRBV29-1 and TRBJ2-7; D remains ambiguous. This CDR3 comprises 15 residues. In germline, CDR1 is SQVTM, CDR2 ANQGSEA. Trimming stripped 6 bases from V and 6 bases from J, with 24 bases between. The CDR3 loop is CSVEPWSSFEGEQYF. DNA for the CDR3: TGCAGCGTGGAACCGTGGAGTTCCTTCGAAGGCGAGCAGTACTTC.

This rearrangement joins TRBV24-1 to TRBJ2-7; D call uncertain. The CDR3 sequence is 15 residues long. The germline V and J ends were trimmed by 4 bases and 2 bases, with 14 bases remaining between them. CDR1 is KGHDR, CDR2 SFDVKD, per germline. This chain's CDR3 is CATSDKGGFTYEQYF. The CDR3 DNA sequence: TGTGCCACCAGTGACAAAGGCGGATTTACCTACGAGCAGTACTTC.

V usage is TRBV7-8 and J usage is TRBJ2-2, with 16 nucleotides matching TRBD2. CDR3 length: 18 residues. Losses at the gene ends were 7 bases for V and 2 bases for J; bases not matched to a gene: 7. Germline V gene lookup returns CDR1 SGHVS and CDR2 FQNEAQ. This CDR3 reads CASITGTSGRVNTGELFF. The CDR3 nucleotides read TGTGCCAGCATAACCGGGACTAGCGGGAGGGTAAACACCGGGGAGCTGTTTTTT.

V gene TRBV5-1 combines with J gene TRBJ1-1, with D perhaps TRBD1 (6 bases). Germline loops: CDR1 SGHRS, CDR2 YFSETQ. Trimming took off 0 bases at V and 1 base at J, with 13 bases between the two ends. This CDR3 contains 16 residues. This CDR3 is CASSLATGPANTEAFF. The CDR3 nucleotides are TGCGCCAGCAGCTTGGCGACAGGTCCCGCGAACACTGAAGCTTTCTTT.

Written as DNA, the CDR3 is TGTGCCAGCAGTTTAGGCAGGGGGCAAGGAGCTTTCTTT. Its protein is CASSLGRGQGAFF. V is TRBV28 and J is TRBJ1-1; 8 nucleotides line up with TRBD1. J lost 10 bases, V lost 2 bases, and 6 bases had no gene match. CDR1 and CDR2 (germline): MDHEN, SYDVKM. This CDR3 is built from 13 residues.

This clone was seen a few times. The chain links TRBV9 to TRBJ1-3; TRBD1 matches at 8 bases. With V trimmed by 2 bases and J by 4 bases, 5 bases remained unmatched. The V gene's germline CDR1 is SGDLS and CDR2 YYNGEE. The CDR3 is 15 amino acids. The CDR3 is CASSVETGVGNTIYF. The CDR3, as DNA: TGTGCCAGCAGCGTGGAGACAGGGGTCGGAAACACCATATATTTT.

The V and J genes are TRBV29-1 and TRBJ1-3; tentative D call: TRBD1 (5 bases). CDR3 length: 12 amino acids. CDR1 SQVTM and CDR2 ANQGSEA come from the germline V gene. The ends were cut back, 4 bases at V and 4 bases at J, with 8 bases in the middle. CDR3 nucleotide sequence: TGCAGCGTTGCGACAGACGGAAACACCATATATTTT. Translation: CSVATDGNTIYF.

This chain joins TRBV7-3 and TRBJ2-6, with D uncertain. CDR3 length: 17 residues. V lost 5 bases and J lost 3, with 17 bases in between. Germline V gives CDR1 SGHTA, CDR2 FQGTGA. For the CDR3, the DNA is TGTGCCAGCAGCCACCGCAGCGCAAGTTATGGGGCCAACGTCCTGACTTTC. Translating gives CASSHRSASYGANVLTF. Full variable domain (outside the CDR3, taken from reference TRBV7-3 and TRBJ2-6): GAGVSQTPSNKVTEKGKYVELRCDPISGHTALYWYRQSLGQGPEFLIYFQGTGAADDSGLPNDRFFAVRPEGSVSTLKIQRTERGDSAVYLCASSHRSASYGANVLTFGAGSRLTVL.

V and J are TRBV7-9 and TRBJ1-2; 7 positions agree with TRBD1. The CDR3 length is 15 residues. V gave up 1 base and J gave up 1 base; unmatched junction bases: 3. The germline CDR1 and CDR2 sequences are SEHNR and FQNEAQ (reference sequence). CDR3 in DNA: TGTGCCAGCAGCTTAGGAGGGACAGTTAACTATGGCTACACCTTC. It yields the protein CASSLGGTVNYGYTF. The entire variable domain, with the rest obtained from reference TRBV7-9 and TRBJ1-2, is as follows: DTGVSQNPRHKITKRGQNVTFRCDPISEHNRLYWYRQTLGQGPEFLTYFQNEAQLEKSRLLSDRFSAERPKGSFSTLEIQRTEQGDSAMYLCASSLGGTVNYGYTFGSGTRLTVV.

In DNA form, the CDR3 reads TGCAGCGTTCACAGTAATCTCTATGGCTACACCTTC. It specifies CSVHSNLYGYTF. The chain links TRBV29-1 to TRBJ1-2; D uncertain. Deletions cut 5 bases from V and 4 bases from J, with 11 bases between. The CDR3 spans 12 residues. Germline CDR1 reads SQVTM; CDR2 reads ANQGSEA.

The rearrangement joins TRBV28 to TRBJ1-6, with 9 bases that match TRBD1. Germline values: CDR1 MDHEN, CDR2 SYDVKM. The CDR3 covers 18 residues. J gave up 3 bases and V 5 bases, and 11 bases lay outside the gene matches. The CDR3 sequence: CASSAGTGKTSYNSPLHF. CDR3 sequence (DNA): TGTGCCAGCAGTGCCGGGACAGGGAAAACCAGCTATAATTCACCCCTCCACTTT.

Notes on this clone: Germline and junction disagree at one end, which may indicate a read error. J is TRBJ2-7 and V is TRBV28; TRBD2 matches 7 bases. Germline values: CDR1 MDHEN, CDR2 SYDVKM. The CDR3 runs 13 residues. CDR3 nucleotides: TGTGCCAGCAGTTTATTCTCAGGGAGGGCCTTTCAGTTC. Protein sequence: CASSLFSGRAFQF. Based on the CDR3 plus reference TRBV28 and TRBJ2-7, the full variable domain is DVKVTQSSRYLVKRTGEKVFLECVQDMDHENMFWYRQDPGLGLRLIYFSYDVKMKEKGDIPEGYSVSREKKERFSLILESASTNQTSMYLCASSLFSGRAFQFGPGTRLTVT.

This chain's CDR3 is CASSSTGLAGRSYEQYF. The CDR3 DNA follows: TGTGCCAGTAGTTCGACAGGACTAGCGGGACGCTCCTACGAGCAGTACTTC. The rearrangement joins TRBV19 to TRBJ2-7; 12 positions match TRBD2. V shed 5 bases, J shed 0 bases, and the junction held 8 bases outside the gene matches. The CDR3 covers 17 residues. Germline lookup yields CDR1 LNHDA and CDR2 SQIVND (reference sequence). The full variable domain, rest sourced from reference TRBV19 and TRBJ2-7, is DGGITQSPKYLFRKEGQNVTLSCEQNLNHDAMYWYRQDPGQGLRLIYYSQIVNDFQKGDIAEGYSVSREKKESFPLTVTSAQKNPTAFYLCASSSTGLAGRSYEQYFGPGTRLTVT.

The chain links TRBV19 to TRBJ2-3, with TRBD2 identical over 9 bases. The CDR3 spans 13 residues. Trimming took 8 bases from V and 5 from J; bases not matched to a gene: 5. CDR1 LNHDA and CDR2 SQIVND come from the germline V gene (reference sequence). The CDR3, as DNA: TGTGCCAGTGGGGTAGCGGGAGTAGATACGCAGTATTTT. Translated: CASGVAGVDTQYF. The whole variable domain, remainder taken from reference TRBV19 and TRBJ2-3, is DGGITQSPKYLFRKEGQNVTLSCEQNLNHDAMYWYRQDPGQGLRLIYYSQIVNDFQKGDIAEGYSVSREKKESFPLTVTSAQKNPTAFYLCASGVAGVDTQYFGPGTRLTVL.

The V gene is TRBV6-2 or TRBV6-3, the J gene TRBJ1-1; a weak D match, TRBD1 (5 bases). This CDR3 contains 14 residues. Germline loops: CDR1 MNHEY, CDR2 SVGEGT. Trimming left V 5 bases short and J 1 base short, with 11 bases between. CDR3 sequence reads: CASSVARGNTEAFF. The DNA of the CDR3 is TGTGCCAGCAGTGTGGCAAGGGGGAACACTGAAGCTTTCTTT.

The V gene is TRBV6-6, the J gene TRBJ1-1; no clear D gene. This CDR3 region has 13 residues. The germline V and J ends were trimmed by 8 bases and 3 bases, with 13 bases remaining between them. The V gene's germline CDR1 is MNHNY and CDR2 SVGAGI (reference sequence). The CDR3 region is CASRTNSHTEAFF. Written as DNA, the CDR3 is TGTGCCAGCCGAACGAACTCACACACTGAAGCTTTCTTT.

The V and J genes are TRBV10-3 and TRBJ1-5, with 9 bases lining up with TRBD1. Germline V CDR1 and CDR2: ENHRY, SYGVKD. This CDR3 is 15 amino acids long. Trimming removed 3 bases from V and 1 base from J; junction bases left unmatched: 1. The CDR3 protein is CAISDGQGSNQPQHF. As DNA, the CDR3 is TGTGCCATCAGTGACGGACAGGGGAGCAATCAGCCCCAGCATTTT.

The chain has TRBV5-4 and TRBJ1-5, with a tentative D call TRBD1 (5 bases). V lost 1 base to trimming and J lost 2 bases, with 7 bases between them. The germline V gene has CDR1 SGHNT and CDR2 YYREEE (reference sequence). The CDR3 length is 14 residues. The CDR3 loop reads CASSLLRGNQPQHF. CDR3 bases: TGTGCCAGCAGCTTGCTCAGGGGCAATCAGCCCCAGCATTTT.

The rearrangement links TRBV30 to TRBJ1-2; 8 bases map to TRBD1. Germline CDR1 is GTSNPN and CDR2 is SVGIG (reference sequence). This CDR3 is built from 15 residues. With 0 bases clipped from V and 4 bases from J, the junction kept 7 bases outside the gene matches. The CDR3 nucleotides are TGTGCCTGGAGTGTACCCAGGGGGCTGAGCTATGGCTACACCTTC. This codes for CAWSVPRGLSYGYTF.

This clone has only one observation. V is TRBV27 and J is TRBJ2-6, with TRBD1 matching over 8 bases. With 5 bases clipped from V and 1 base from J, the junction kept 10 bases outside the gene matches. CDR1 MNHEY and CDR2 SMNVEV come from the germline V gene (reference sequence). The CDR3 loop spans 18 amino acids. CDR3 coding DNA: TGTGCCAGCAGTCGCACAGGGGGAACTCCATCTGGGGCCAACGTCCTGACTTTC. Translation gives CASSRTGGTPSGANVLTF.

DNA for the CDR3: TGCGCCAGCAGCCCTACAGGGGGCAGAGGGGACGAGCAGTACTTC. Its protein product is CASSPTGGRGDEQYF. The chain couples TRBV5-1 to TRBJ2-7; 9 bases align to TRBD1. V was pared by 4 bases and J by 5 bases, with 10 bases of the junction left unmatched. Germline V gives CDR1 SGHRS, CDR2 YFSETQ. CDR3 size: 15 residues.